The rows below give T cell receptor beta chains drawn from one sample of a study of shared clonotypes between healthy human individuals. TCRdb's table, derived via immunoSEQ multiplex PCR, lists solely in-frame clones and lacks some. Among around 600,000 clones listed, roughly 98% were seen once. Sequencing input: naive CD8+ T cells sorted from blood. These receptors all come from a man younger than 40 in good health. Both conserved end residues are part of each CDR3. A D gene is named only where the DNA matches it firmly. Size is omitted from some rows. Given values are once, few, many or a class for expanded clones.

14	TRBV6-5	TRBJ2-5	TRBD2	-	TGTGCCAGCAGTTATTTGGGCGGGAGGGAGACCCAGTACTTC	CASSYLGGRETQYF
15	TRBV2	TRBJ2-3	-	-	TGTGCCAGCAGTGAAGCGCAGCGGAGCACAGATACGCAGTATTTT	CASSEAQRSTDTQYF
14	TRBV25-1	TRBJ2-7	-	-	TGTGCCAGCAGTTACCAGGGGGGAGTGGACGAGCAGTACTTC	CASSYQGGVDEQYF
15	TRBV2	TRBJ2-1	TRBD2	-	TGTGCCAGCAGTGACGCACTAGCGGGAGGCCTGGAGCAGTTCTTC	CASSDALAGGLEQFF
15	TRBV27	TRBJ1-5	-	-	TGTGCCAGCAGTCGCACGAGGGGCGGTTCGCAGCCCCAGCATTTT	CASSRTRGGSQPQHF
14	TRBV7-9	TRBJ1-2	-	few	TGTGCCAGCAGCGAATCGGGACGGGAGGACGGCTACACCTTC	CASSESGREDGYTF
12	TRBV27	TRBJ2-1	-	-	TGTGCCAGCAGTTTAGGGGTGAATGAGCAGTTCTTC	CASSLGVNEQFF
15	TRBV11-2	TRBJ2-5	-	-	TGTGCCAGCAGCTTAGATTGGTCAAGCCAAGAGACCCAGTACTTC	CASSLDWSSQETQYF
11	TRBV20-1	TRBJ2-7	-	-	TGCAGTGCTACATCCTCCTACGAGCAGTACTTC	CSATSSYEQYF
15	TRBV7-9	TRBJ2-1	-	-	TGTGCCAGCAGCTTGGAAAGCGGGTTCTACAATGAGCAGTTCTTC	CASSLESGFYNEQFF
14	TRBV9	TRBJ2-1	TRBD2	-	TGTGCCAGCAGCGGCGGGAGGGCCGGGAATGAGCAGTTCTTC	CASSGGRAGNEQFF
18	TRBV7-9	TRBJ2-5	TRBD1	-	TGTGCCAGCAGCCTATTAGGGGGCGCTGGGACGTTCCAAGAGACCCAGTACTTC	CASSLLGGAGTFQETQYF
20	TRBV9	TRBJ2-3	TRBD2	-	TGTGCCAGCAGCGTTTACGGGACTAGCACCGAAACAGCTAGCACAGATACGCAGTATTTT	CASSVYGTSTETASTDTQYF
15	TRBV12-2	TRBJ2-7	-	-	TGTGCAAGTCGCTTCCGGGAGGTCCTCCCCTACGAGCAGTACTTC	CASRFREVLPYEQYF
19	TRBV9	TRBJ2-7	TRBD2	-	TGTGCCAGCAGCTTACGGACTAGCGGGAGGGGTCGCATGACCTACGAGCAGTACTTC	CASSLRTSGRGRMTYEQYF
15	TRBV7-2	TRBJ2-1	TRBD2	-	TGTGCCAGCAGCTTAGTTGCAGCGGGGGGCAATGAGCAGTTCTTC	CASSLVAAGGNEQFF
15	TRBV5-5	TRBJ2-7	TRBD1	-	TGTGCCAGCAGCAGGGGGGGACAGGGCTCTTACGAGCAGTACTTC	CASSRGGQGSYEQYF
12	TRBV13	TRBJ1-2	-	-	TGTGCCAGCAGCCTCGCCTGGAACGGCTACACCTTC	CASSLAWNGYTF
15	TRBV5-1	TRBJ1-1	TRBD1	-	TGCGCCAGCAGCTCCCCGACAGGGCTCTCCACTGAAGCTTTCTTT	CASSSPTGLSTEAFF
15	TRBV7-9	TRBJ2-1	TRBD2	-	TGTGCCATCCCGCTGCGACTAGCGGGACTCGATGAGCAGTTCTTC	CAIPLRLAGLDEQFF
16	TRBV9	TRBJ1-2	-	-	TGTGCCAGCAGCACAATAGAGGTGGGGAGGAGAGGTGGCTACACCTTC	CASSTIEVGRRGGYTF
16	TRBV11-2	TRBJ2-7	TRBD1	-	TGTGCCAGCAGCTTGGGTCCGGGACAGGGGGACTACGAGCAGTACTTC	CASSLGPGQGDYEQYF
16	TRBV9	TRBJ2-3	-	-	TGTGCCAGCAGCGGCTCGACTATGGCCCACACAGGGACGCAGTATTTT	CASSGSTMAHTGTQYF
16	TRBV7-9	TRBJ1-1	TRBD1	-	TGTGCCAGCAGCAGGGAACCGACAGGGATGAACACTGAAGCTTTCTTT	CASSREPTGMNTEAFF
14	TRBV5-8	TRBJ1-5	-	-	TGTGCCAGCAGCCTGGGTCGGGGGAATCAGCCCCAGCATTTT	CASSLGRGNQPQHF
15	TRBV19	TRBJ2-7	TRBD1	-	TGTGCCAGTAGTATAGGGGCAGGGGGCGTTTACGAGCAGTACTTC	CASSIGAGGVYEQYF
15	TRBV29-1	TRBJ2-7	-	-	TGCAGCGTTGAATCCCCAGGGGGGAATTCCTACGAGCAGTACTTC	CSVESPGGNSYEQYF
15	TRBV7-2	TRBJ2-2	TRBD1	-	TGTGCCAGCAGCTTAGGGACAGGGTTGGACGGGGAGCTGTTTTTT	CASSLGTGLDGELFF
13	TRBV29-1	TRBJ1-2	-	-	TGCAGCGTTGATACGGGGCTCGACTATGGCTACACCTTC	CSVDTGLDYGYTF
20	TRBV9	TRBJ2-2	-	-	TGTGCCAGCAGCTCCCGACTCACTTCACAGGTGGGCCTGGGCACCGGGGAGCTGTTTTTT	CASSSRLTSQVGLGTGELFF
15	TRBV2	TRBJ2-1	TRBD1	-	TGTGCCAGCAGCCCAGACAGGGGGCGCAGGAATGAGCAGTTCTTC	CASSPDRGRRNEQFF
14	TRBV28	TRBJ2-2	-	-	TGTGCCAGCAGTTTTCGACTTAGAACCGGGGAGCTGTTTTTT	CASSFRLRTGELFF
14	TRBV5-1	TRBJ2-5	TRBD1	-	TGCGCCAGCATGAGGGGGCTCCTCCAAGAGACCCAGTACTTC	CASMRGLLQETQYF
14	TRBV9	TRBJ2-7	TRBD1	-	TGTGCCAGCAGCGCAGGGACAGGGAATTACGAGCAGTACTTC	CASSAGTGNYEQYF
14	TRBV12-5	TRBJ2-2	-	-	TGTGCTAGTGGTTTGACGGGAAACACCGGGGAGCTGTTTTTT	CASGLTGNTGELFF
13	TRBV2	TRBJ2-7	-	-	TGTGCCAGCAGGGGCGACAGCTCCTACGAGCAGTACTTC	CASRGDSSYEQYF
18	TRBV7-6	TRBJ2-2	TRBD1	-	TGTGCCAGCAGCTTAGATTTCGAGGGGACAGGGACCACCGGGGAGCTGTTTTTT	CASSLDFEGTGTTGELFF
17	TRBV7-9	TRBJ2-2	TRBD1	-	TGTGCCAGCAGCCACCAGTTGGGGACAGGGAACACCGGGGAGCTGTTTTTT	CASSHQLGTGNTGELFF
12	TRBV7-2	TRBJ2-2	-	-	TGTGCCAGCAGCTTAGTGCGAGGGGAGCTGTTTTTT	CASSLVRGELFF
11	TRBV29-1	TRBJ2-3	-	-	TGCAGCGTTGGGCCAACGGATACGCAGTATTTT	CSVGPTDTQYF